The 9 T cell receptor beta chains below were found in one sample sequenced in a study of identifying expanded T cells in peripheral blood. Clones were read by immunoSEQ multiplex PCR, and TCRdb kept only the in-frame ones, dropping some. This sample has over 75,000 clones, with about 87% found just once. The sequenced sample consisted of blood. The receptors shown here come from a person aged 18 to 75 in good health.

The chain links TRBV7-9 to TRBJ1-2, with 9 bases identical to TRBD1. Trimming at V came to 1 base and at J to 3 bases, leaving 6 bases not matched to a gene. CDR3 length equals 16 residues. Per germline, CDR1 SEHNR and CDR2 FQNEAQ (reference sequence). CDR3 region: CASSLGGTGRDYGYTF. The CDR3 nucleotides read TGTGCCAGCAGCTTAGGTGGGACAGGGAGGGACTATGGCTACACCTTC. Variable domain in full (rest from reference TRBV7-9 and TRBJ1-2): DTGVSQNPRHKITKRGQNVTFRCDPISEHNRLYWYRQTLGQGPEFLTYFQNEAQLEKSRLLSDRFSAERPKGSFSTLEIQRTEQGDSAMYLCASSLGGTGRDYGYTFGSGTRLTVV.

CDR3 DNA sequence: TGTGCCAGCAGCGCCCTCAAGGTCAGCGATACGCAGTATTTT. This encodes CASSALKVSDTQYF. This rearrangement joins TRBV28 to TRBJ2-3; D unresolved. The V end was cut by 6 bases, the J end by 6 bases, with 16 bases between. Germline CDR1 reads MDHEN; CDR2 reads SYDVKM. The CDR3 contains 14 residues. The whole variable domain, remainder taken from reference TRBV28 and TRBJ2-3, is DVKVTQSSRYLVKRTGEKVFLECVQDMDHENMFWYRQDPGLGLRLIYFSYDVKMKEKGDIPEGYSVSREKKERFSLILESASTNQTSMYLCASSALKVSDTQYFGPGTRLTVL.

The chain has TRBV14 and TRBJ2-5, with D maybe TRBD1 (5 bases). Germline CDR1 is SGHDN and CDR2 is FVKESK. CDR3 size: 13 residues. V lost 4 bases and J 5 bases, leaving 11 bases between the germline ends. CDR3 sequence reads: CASSRGAWETQYF. The DNA of the CDR3 is TGTGCCAGCAGCCGGGGCGCGTGGGAGACCCAGTACTTC.

This clone showed up just once. Written as DNA, the CDR3 is TGCGCCAGCAGCGCTTCAGGGAATTCGGGCACAGATACGCAGTATTTT. This translates into CASSASGNSGTDTQYF. This chain connects TRBV5-1 to TRBJ2-3, with D possibly TRBD1 on 5 matching bases. The V end was cut by 4 bases, the J end by 1 base, with 16 bases between. Germline V gives CDR1 SGHRS, CDR2 YFSETQ. The CDR3 has 16 amino acids. The variable domain in full, with the rest retrieved from reference TRBV5-1 and TRBJ2-3, is KAGVTQTPRYLIKTRGQQVTLSCSPISGHRSVSWYQQTPGQGLQFLFEYFSETQRNKGNFPGRFSGRQFSNSRSEMNVSTLELGDSALYLCASSASGNSGTDTQYFGPGTRLTVL.

CDR3 protein: CASSLSGTGGHEQYF. CDR3 nucleotides: TGTGCCAGCAGCTTGAGTGGGACAGGGGGGCACGAGCAGTACTTC. The V and J genes are TRBV5-6 and TRBJ2-7; 11 positions match TRBD1. Germline V gene lookup returns CDR1 SGHDT and CDR2 YYEEEE. The CDR3 sequence is 15 residues long. V trimming: 1 base; J trimming: 5 bases; junction bases outside the gene matches: 5.

The gene calls are TRBV7-6 and TRBJ1-3; the D is unclear. The CDR3 spans 13 residues. V was trimmed by 4 bases and J by 6 bases, leaving 10 bases between them. CDR1 is SGHVS and CDR2 is FNYEAQ in the germline V gene. CDR3 amino acids: CASSSPSVNTIYF. As DNA, the CDR3 is TGTGCCAGCAGCTCCCCATCGGTAAACACCATATATTTT.

This clone was found once. V gene TRBV7-9 combines with J gene TRBJ2-1, with a weak D call TRBD1 (6 bases). Germline values: CDR1 SEHNR, CDR2 FQNEAQ (reference sequence). This CDR3 has 12 amino acids. Trimming left V 4 bases short and J 5 bases short, with 6 bases between. The CDR3 reads CASSWDNNEQFF. CDR3 coding DNA: TGTGCCAGCAGCTGGGACAACAATGAGCAGTTCTTC.

The genes are TRBV5-4 and TRBJ1-1; tentative D call: TRBD1 (5 bases). Trimming cost V 4 bases and J 4 bases, with 14 bases left between them. Germline CDR1 is SGHNT and CDR2 is YYREEE (reference sequence). This CDR3 region has 14 residues. DNA of the CDR3: TGTGCCAGCAGCCTTGACAGTTACCGCACTGAAGCTTTCTTT. Protein sequence: CASSLDSYRTEAFF.

The chain carries TRBV4-2 and TRBJ2-1; TRBD2 matches 12 bases. V lost 0 bases, J lost 6 bases, and 9 bases stayed unmatched. The CDR3 is 18 residues long. Per the germline V gene, CDR1 is LGHNA and CDR2 is YNFKEQ. CDR3 DNA sequence: TGTGCCAGCAGCCAAGATCCCGGCCTAGCGGGGGGGGCCAATGAGCAGTTCTTC. As protein: CASSQDPGLAGGANEQFF.